Following are 25 T cell receptor beta chains from one sample sequenced in a study of cytomegalovirus exposure and HLA in healthy donors. Method: immunoSEQ multiplex PCR; TCRdb's copy keeps in-frame clones and lacks some. The sample consists of under 350,000 clones, just over 85% of them appearing once. Material for sequencing was PBMCs. The source of these receptors is a woman aged 18-29 years in good health and CMV-seronegative.

The chain links TRBV5-1 to TRBJ1-2; TRBD1 matches at 9 bases. Germline loops: CDR1 SGHRS, CDR2 YFSETQ. The CDR3 contains 15 residues. V trimming: 4 bases; J trimming: 5 bases; junction bases outside the gene matches: 9. CDR3 region: CASSPSSGTGYGYTF. The CDR3 coding sequence is TGCGCCAGCAGCCCTTCATCCGGGACAGGGTATGGCTACACCTTC.

The chain recombines TRBV27 with TRBJ2-1; D is possibly TRBD1 (5 bases). There are 13 residues in the CDR3. Germline CDR1 MNHEY, CDR2 SMNVEV (reference sequence). The V and J ends lost 2 bases and 6 bases respectively, with 8 bases between them. The CDR3 loop is CASSLARANEQFF. CDR3 in DNA: TGTGCCAGCAGTTTAGCCAGGGCCAATGAGCAGTTCTTC.

J is TRBJ1-3 and V is TRBV7-2, with a weak D call TRBD1 (6 bases). The CDR3 runs to 16 residues. Trimming removed 3 bases from V and 2 bases from J, with 14 bases in between. The germline gives CDR1 SGHTA, CDR2 FQGNSA. CDR3 sequence: CASSFSGAGTGNTIYF. In nucleotides, the CDR3 is TGTGCCAGCAGCTTCTCAGGGGCCGGGACTGGAAACACCATATATTTT.

The chain carries TRBV28 and TRBJ1-3, with D possibly TRBD1 on 6 matching bases. The ends were cut back, 6 bases at V and 4 bases at J, with 10 bases in the middle. The CDR3 has 13 amino acids. The germline CDR1 and CDR2 sequences are MDHEN and SYDVKM. The CDR3, as DNA: TGTGCCAGCAGCTACAGGGTCGGAAACACCATATATTTT. Amino acid sequence: CASSYRVGNTIYF.

The chain has TRBV27 and TRBJ2-7, with 9 bases fitting TRBD1. Germline V gene lookup returns CDR1 MNHEY and CDR2 SMNVEV (reference sequence). This CDR3 is 13 amino acids long. V lost 3 bases and J lost 4; bases outside the gene matches: 1. The CDR3 loop reads CASSFGTGYEQYF. The CDR3 region has the DNA TGTGCCAGCAGTTTCGGGACAGGGTACGAGCAGTACTTC.

This clone was recorded only once. This chain links TRBV28 with TRBJ2-7, with 10 bases lining up with TRBD1. This CDR3 spans 15 amino acids. Germline lookup yields CDR1 MDHEN and CDR2 SYDVKM. J lost 5 bases, V lost 8 bases, and 12 bases had no gene match. The CDR3 spells CASEDSGQGTDEQYF. The CDR3 DNA is TGTGCCAGCGAGGACTCGGGACAGGGGACGGACGAGCAGTACTTC.

The V call is TRBV9, the J call TRBJ2-7, with 14 positions matching TRBD2. Germline V lookup: CDR1 SGDLS, CDR2 YYNGEE. V lost 4 bases, J lost 2 bases, and 5 bases stayed unmatched. This CDR3 has 16 residues. CDR3 region: CASSSGLAGGTYEQYF. Written as DNA, the CDR3 is TGTGCCAGCAGCTCCGGACTAGCGGGGGGAACCTACGAGCAGTACTTC.

This clone came up a few times. CDR3 protein: CASSLGQGDSSYEQYF. Here the CDR3 DNA reads TGTGCCAGCAGCTTAGGGCAGGGGGACAGCTCCTACGAGCAGTACTTC. The genes are TRBV7-6 and TRBJ2-7; 7 bases fit TRBD1. V was clipped by 1 base and J by 0 bases; unmatched bases: 6. The CDR3 has 16 residues. CDR1 SGHVS and CDR2 FNYEAQ come from the germline V gene. Supplemented by reference TRBV7-6 and TRBJ2-7, the full variable domain reads GAGVSQSPRYKVTKRGQDVALRCDPISGHVSLYWYRQALGQGPEFLTYFNYEAQQDKSGLPNDRFSAERPEGSISTLTIQRTEQRDSAMYRCASSLGQGDSSYEQYFGPGTRLTVT.

The rearrangement uses TRBV10-3 and TRBJ2-2; D may be TRBD1 (6 bases). CDR1 is ENHRY and CDR2 is SYGVKD in the germline V gene. Trimming took off 7 bases at V and 1 base at J, with 10 bases between the two ends. This CDR3 spans 14 amino acids. DNA of the CDR3: TGTGCCATCACAGGGGCCCTGAACACCGGGGAGCTGTTTTTT. Encoded protein: CAITGALNTGELFF.

The chain links TRBV29-1 to TRBJ1-5; TRBD1 aligns across 7 bases. Trimming removed 4 bases from V and 7 bases from J; junction bases left unmatched: 7. Per germline, CDR1 SQVTM and CDR2 ANQGSEA. CDR3 size: 13 residues. In DNA form, the CDR3 reads TGCAGCGTTGGTAGGGACAGAAACCAGCCCCAGCATTTT. Its protein is CSVGRDRNQPQHF.

The chain uses TRBV7-9 and TRBJ1-1; no definite D call. The V gene lost 3 bases and the J gene lost 3 bases, with 11 bases spanning the gap. Germline V gene sequence: CDR1 SEHNR, CDR2 FQNEAQ (reference sequence). The CDR3 is 14 amino acids. The CDR3 DNA sequence: TGTGCCAGCAGCTTGACTACTGGGGACACTGAAGCTTTCTTT. It yields the protein CASSLTTGDTEAFF.

The V gene is TRBV19, the J gene TRBJ2-2; D is undetermined. With 3 bases removed from V and 7 bases from J, the gap between germline ends came to 6 bases. In germline, CDR1 is LNHDA, CDR2 SQIVND (reference sequence). The CDR3 loop spans 12 amino acids. The CDR3 DNA is TGTGCCAGTAGTATGTCGTTCGGGGAGCTGTTTTTT. Translated, it gives CASSMSFGELFF.

The V gene is TRBV6-1, the J gene TRBJ1-5, with D possibly matching TRBD1 (6 bases). In germline, CDR1 is MNHNS, CDR2 SASEGT. Trimming took off 2 bases at V and 3 bases at J, with 11 bases between the two ends. CDR3 size: 15 residues. The CDR3 sequence: CASSENRVDNQPQHF. CDR3 nucleotides: TGTGCCAGCAGTGAAAACAGGGTTGACAATCAGCCCCAGCATTTT.

V usage is TRBV6-6 and J usage is TRBJ1-6; 8 positions match TRBD1. The CDR3 runs 15 residues. Unmatched junction bases numbered 12, after V lost 11 bases and J lost 6 bases. CDR1 MNHNY and CDR2 SVGAGI come from the germline V gene (reference sequence). The CDR3 DNA sequence: TGTGCCTCTAGGATTGGACAGGGAGCTAATTCACCCCTCCACTTT. Protein: CASRIGQGANSPLHF.

This clone has a single count. This chain uses TRBV5-4 with TRBJ2-7, with TRBD2 matching over 13 bases. J was trimmed by 2 bases and V by 4 bases; bases with no gene match: 3. Germline values: CDR1 SGHNT, CDR2 YYREEE (reference sequence). CDR3 length: 15 residues. The CDR3 sequence: CASSLTSGRTYEQYF. DNA of the CDR3: TGTGCCAGCAGCCTGACTAGCGGGAGGACCTACGAGCAGTACTTC.

The chain is built from TRBV11-3 and TRBJ2-7; 9 nucleotides line up with TRBD2. The CDR3 has 12 amino acids. CDR1 is SGHNT and CDR2 is YENEEA in the germline V gene. With V trimmed by 3 bases and J by 7 bases, 1 base remained unmatched. The CDR3, as DNA: TGTGCCAGCAGCTTGACTAGCGGAGAGCAGTACTTC. This encodes CASSLTSGEQYF.

Written as DNA, the CDR3 is TGTGCCAGCACCCCACAGCGGGGGATTAATGAAAAACTGTTTTTT. This translates into CASTPQRGINEKLFF. The chain couples TRBV28 to TRBJ1-4; D may be TRBD1 (5 bases). Looked up from germline, CDR1 is MDHEN and CDR2 is SYDVKM. The CDR3 spans 15 residues. V was pared by 7 bases and J by 4 bases, with 16 bases between.

The V call is TRBV7-2, the J call TRBJ2-1, with 8 positions matching TRBD2. Losses at the gene ends were 0 bases for V and 1 base for J; bases not matched to a gene: 2. From germline, CDR1 is SGHTA and CDR2 FQGNSA. The CDR3 totals 16 residues. The CDR3 bases are TGTGCCAGCAGCTTAGCCAGCGGGGGATCCTACAATGAGCAGTTCTTC. This encodes CASSLASGGSYNEQFF.

This clone was seen a handful of times. The chain is built from TRBV10-2 and TRBJ1-1; D gene ambiguous. Trimming stripped 8 bases from V and 4 bases from J, with 14 bases between. Germline V gene sequence: CDR1 WSHSY, CDR2 SAAADI. The CDR3 spans 13 residues. CDR3 nucleotide sequence: TGCGCCAGCGGCCGACACTTGCTCACTGAAGCTTTCTTT. This translates into CASGRHLLTEAFF.

This clone came up a few times. The chain combines TRBV13 with TRBJ2-7; possible D gene TRBD2, 6 bases. Trimming cost V 5 bases and J 7 bases, with 12 bases left between them. The CDR3 has 12 amino acids. The germline CDR1 and CDR2 sequences are PRHDT and FYEKMQ (reference sequence). CDR3 coding DNA: TGTGCCAGCAGCGGGGGGACCGCTGAGCAGTACTTC. Encoded protein: CASSGGTAEQYF.

The V gene is TRBV5-1, the J gene TRBJ2-7; D remains unclear. There are 11 residues in the CDR3. Per the germline V gene, CDR1 is SGHRS and CDR2 is YFSETQ. V was cut by 5 bases and J by 4 bases, with 7 bases left in between. CDR3 DNA sequence: TGCGCCAGCAGTTTTGAGTACGAGCAGTACTTC. Residues: CASSFEYEQYF.

This clone was counted once. This sequence joins TRBV19 and TRBJ1-3; TRBD1 matches 7 bases. The CDR3 length is 14 residues. In germline, CDR1 is LNHDA, CDR2 SQIVND (reference sequence). The V gene end was trimmed by 6 bases and the J gene end by 2 bases; junction bases not matched to a gene: 4. CDR3 DNA: TGTGCCAGTAGCTCAGGGGGTCCTGGAAACACCATATATTTT. It translates to CASSSGGPGNTIYF.

CDR3 protein: CATSSRDRGLSGNIQYF. The DNA for the CDR3 is TGTGCCACCAGCTCCCGGGACAGGGGGCTTTCGGGAAACATTCAGTACTTC. The V gene is TRBV15, the J gene TRBJ2-4, with 12 bases fitting TRBD1. Germline values: CDR1 LNHNV, CDR2 YYDKDF (reference sequence). V trimming: 5 bases; J trimming: 6 bases; junction bases outside the gene matches: 11. The CDR3 extends over 17 amino acids.

The chain is built from TRBV7-6 and TRBJ2-1; 7 bases match TRBD1. With V trimmed by 3 bases and J by 5 bases, 1 base remained unmatched. The CDR3 contains 13 residues. Per germline, CDR1 SGHVS and CDR2 FNYEAQ. In DNA, the CDR3 is TGTGCCAGCAGCTTTGGGACAGACAATGAGCAGTTCTTC. It is translated as CASSFGTDNEQFF.

The chain is built from TRBV19 and TRBJ2-1; TRBD1 matches at 8 bases. In germline, CDR1 is LNHDA, CDR2 SQIVND (reference sequence). Trimming took 1 base from V and 2 from J; bases not matched to a gene: 4. This CDR3 has 16 residues. CDR3 DNA: TGTGCCAGTAGTATAGGGACAGGGTTACCCTACAATGAGCAGTTCTTC. Its protein is CASSIGTGLPYNEQFF.